This T cell receptor beta chain was captured by sequencing in a study of T-cell memory formation after mild COVID-19. Findings of the study overall: Later expanders leaned toward CD4+, whereas clones contracting from day 15 to 85 were balanced CD4/CD8.

Using its own MiXCR run on the 5' RACE reads, TCRdb lists one record per CDR3 protein. In the table there are roughly 560,000 distinct CDR3 sequences, over 20% of which are singletons. The sample holds many counts of this clonotype. The antigen is undetermined. This CDR3 has 15 residues. Germline CDR1 is SGHNT and CDR2 is YYREEE (reference sequence). Trimming took 3 bases from V and 1 from J; bases not matched to a gene: 4. This chain joins TRBV5-4 and TRBJ2-1; 7 bases fit TRBD2. What was sequenced was PBMCs or a T cell subset sorted from them (not recorded which). The sequence derives from an adult woman who had mild COVID-19 (a few samples of this study predate the infection). Cell type and time point are not known. The CDR3 bases are TGTGCCAGCAGCTCCAGGGAGGGTTCCTACAATGAGCAGTTCTTC. Protein sequence: CASSSREGSYNEQFF.